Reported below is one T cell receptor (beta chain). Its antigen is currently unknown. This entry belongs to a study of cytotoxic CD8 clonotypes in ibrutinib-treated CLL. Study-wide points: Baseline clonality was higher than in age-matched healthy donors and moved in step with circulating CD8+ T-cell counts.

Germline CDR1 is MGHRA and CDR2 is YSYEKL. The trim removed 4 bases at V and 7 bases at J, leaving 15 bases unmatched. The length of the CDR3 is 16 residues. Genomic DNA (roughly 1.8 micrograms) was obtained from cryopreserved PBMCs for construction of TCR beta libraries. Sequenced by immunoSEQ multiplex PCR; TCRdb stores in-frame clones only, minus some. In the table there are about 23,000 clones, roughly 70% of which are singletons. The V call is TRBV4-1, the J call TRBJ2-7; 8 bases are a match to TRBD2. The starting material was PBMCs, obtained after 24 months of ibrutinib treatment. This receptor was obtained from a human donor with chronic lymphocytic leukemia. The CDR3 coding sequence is TGCGCCAGCAGCCCTTCGGGGGTAGCGGGGTTAGGGGAGCAGTACTTC. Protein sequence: CASSPSGVAGLGEQYF.